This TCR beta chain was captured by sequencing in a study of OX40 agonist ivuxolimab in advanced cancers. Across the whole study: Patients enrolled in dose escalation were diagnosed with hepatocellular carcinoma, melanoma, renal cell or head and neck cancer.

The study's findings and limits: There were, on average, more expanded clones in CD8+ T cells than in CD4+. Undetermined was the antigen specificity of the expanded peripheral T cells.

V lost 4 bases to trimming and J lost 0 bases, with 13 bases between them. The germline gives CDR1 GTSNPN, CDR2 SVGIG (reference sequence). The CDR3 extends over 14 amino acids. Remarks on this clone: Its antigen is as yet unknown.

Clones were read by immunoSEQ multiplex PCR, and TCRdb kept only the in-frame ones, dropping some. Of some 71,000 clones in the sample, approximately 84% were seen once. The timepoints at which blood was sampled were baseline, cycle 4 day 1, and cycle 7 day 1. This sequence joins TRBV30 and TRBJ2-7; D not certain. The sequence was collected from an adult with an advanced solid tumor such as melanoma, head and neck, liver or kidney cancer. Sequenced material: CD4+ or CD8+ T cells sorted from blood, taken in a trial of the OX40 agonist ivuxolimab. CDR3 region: CAWMFPSSSYEQYF. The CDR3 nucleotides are TGTGCCTGGATGTTCCCGTCAAGCTCCTACGAGCAGTACTTC.